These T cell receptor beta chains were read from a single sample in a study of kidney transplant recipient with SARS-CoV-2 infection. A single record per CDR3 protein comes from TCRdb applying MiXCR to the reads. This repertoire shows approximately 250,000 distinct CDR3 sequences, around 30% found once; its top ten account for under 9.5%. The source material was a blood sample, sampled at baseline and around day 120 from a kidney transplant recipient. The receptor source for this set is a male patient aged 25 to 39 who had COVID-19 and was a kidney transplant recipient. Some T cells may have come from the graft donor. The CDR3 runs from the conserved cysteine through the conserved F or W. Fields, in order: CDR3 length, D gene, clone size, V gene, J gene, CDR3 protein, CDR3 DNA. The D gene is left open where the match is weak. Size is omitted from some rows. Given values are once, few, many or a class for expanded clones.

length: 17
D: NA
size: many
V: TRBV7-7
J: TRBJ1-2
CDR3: CASSAWIKCRKTYGYTF
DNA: TGTGCCAGCAGCGCGTGGATTAAGTGCCGAAAGACCTATGGCTACACCTTC

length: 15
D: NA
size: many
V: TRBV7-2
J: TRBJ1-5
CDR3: CASSFTGNSNQPQHF
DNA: TGTGCCAGCAGCTTCACAGGGAATAGCAATCAGCCCCAGCATTTT

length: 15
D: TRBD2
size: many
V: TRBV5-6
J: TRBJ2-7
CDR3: CASSLGGRAPYEQYF
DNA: TGTGCCAGCAGCTTGGGGGGGAGGGCCCCCTACGAGCAGTACTTC

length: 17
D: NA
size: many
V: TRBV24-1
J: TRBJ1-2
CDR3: CATSSDNSTRKTYGYTF
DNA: TGTGCCACCAGTTCTGACAATAGTACCAGAAAGACCTATGGCTACACCTTC

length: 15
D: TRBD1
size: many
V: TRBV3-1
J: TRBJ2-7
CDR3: CASSQAGTGGYEQYF
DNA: TGTGCCAGCAGCCAGGCCGGGACAGGGGGGTACGAGCAGTACTTC

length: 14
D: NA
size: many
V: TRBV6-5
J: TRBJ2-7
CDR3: CASSGRRSSYEQYF
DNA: TGTGCCAGCAGTGGGCGGAGGAGCTCCTACGAGCAGTACTTC

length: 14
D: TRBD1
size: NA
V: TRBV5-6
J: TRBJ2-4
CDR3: CASSMTGGWNIQYF
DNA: TGTGCCAGCAGCATGACAGGGGGATGGAACATTCAGTACTTC

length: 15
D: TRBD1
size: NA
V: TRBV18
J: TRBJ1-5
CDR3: CASSSSGDRDQPQHF
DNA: TGTGCCAGCTCTTCATCTGGAGACAGGGATCAGCCCCAGCATTTT

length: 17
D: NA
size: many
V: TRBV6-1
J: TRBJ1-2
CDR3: CASSLMASMRKTYGYTF
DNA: TGTGCCAGCAGTCTGATGGCCTCTATGCGAAAGACCTATGGCTACACCTTC

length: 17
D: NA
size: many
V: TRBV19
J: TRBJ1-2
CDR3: CASSRIRTNRKTYGYTF
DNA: TGTGCCAGTAGTCGCATACGGACAAATCGAAAGACCTATGGCTACACCTTC

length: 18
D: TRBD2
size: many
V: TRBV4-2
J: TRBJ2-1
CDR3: CASSQDAGLAGIVNEQFF
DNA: TGTGCCAGCAGCCAAGATGCTGGACTAGCGGGAATAGTAAATGAGCAGTTCTTC

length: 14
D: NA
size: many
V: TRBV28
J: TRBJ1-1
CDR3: CASSLRGVDTEAFF
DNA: TGTGCCAGCAGCTTAAGAGGGGTTGACACTGAAGCTTTCTTT

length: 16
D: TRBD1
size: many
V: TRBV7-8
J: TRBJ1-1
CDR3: CASSLAPGTEYTEAFF
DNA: TGTGCCAGCAGCTTAGCGCCTGGGACAGAGTACACTGAAGCTTTCTTT

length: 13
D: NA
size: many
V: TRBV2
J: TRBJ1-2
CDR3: CASRPGQLYGYTF
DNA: TGTGCCAGCAGACCCGGACAGCTCTATGGCTACACCTTC

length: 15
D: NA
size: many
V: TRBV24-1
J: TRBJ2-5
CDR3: CATSDARGQRETQYF
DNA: TGTGCCACCAGTGATGCCCGAGGACAGCGGGAGACCCAGTACTTC

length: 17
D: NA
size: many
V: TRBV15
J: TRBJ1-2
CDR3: CATSVPLRCGKTYGYTF
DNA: TGTGCCACCAGCGTACCTTTAAGGTGTGGAAAGACCTATGGCTACACCTTC

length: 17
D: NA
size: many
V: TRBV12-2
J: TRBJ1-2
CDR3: CASRRGWTPRKTYGYTF
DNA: TGTGCAAGTCGCCGGGGCTGGACTCCACGAAAGACCTATGGCTACACCTTC

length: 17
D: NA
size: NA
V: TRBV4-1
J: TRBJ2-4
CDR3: CASSQGFAQGGQNIQYF
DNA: TGCGCCAGCAGCCAAGGATTTGCACAGGGCGGTCAAAACATTCAGTACTTC

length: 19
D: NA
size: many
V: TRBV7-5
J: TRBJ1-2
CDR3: CISVPEVIPEVGKTYGYTF
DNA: NA

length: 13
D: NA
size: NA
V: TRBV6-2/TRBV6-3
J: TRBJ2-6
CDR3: CASSFARANVLTF
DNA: TGTGCCAGCAGTTTCGCCCGGGCCAACGTCCTGACTTTC

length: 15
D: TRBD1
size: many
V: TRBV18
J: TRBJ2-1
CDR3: CASSVGTGDHNEQFF
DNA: TGTGCCAGCTCAGTCGGGACAGGGGACCACAATGAGCAGTTCTTC

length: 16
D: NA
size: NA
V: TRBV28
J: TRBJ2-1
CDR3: CASNPNAHTPVNEQFF
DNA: TGTGCCAGCAATCCCAATGCACACACCCCAGTCAATGAGCAGTTCTTC

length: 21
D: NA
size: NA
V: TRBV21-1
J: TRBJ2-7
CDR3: CASSKCGGQWGEGRDSYGHYF
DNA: TGTGCCAGCAGCAAATGCGGAGGGCAGTGGGGAGAAGGACGGGACTCCTACGGGCATTACTTC

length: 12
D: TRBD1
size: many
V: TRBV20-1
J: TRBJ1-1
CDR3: CSAHRGATEAFF
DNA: TGCAGTGCTCACAGGGGGGCCACTGAAGCTTTCTTT

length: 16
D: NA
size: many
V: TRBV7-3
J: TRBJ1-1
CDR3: CASSSSRGERNTEAFF
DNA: TGTGCCAGCAGCTCCTCCAGAGGGGAACGGAACACTGAAGCTTTCTTT

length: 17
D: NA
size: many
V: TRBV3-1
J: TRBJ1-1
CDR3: CASSVCYPISIRTEAFF
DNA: TGTGCCAGCAGCGTATGTTATCCCATTTCAATTCGCACTGAAGCTTTCTTT

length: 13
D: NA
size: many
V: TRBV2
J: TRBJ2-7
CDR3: CASTRTAAYEQYF
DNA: TGTGCCAGCACGAGGACGGCCGCCTACGAGCAGTACTTC